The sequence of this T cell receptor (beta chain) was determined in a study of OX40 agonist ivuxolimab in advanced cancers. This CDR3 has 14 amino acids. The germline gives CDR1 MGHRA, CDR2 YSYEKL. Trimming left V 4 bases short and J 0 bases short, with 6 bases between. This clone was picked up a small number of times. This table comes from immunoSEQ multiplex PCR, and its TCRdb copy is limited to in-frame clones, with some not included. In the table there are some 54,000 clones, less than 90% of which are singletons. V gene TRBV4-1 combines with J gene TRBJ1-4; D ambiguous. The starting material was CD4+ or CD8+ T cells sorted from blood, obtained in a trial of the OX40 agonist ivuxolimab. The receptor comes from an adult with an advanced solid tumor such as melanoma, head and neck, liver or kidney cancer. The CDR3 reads CASSPDATNEKLFF. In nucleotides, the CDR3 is TGCGCCAGCAGCCCGGACGCAACTAATGAAAAACTGTTTTTT.